The 10 T cell receptor beta chains below come from one sample, sequenced in a study of human T cells and chemical hapten exposure. Time point in this sample: patch test 2, 6 weeks after DPC sensitization. Stated treatment: therapeutic diphenylcyclopropenone sensitization with weekly scalp DPC. TCRdb reprocessed the RACE reads via MiXCR and lists one record per CDR3 protein. The sample has roughly 69,000 distinct CDR3 sequences; 10% are singletons. The sequencing used whole blood, collected in connection with sensitization to the hapten diphenylcyclopropenone (DPC). The receptors stem from a woman in her forties or fifties with alopecia areata. Some clones in this sample may be carry-over from other donors' samples.

V and J are TRBV6-5 and TRBJ1-1; D might be TRBD1 (5 bases). The CDR3 totals 13 residues. Germline loops: CDR1 MNHEY, CDR2 SVGAGI. V shed 6 bases and J shed 1 base, with 9 bases lying between them. The CDR3 reads CASRGTGNTEAFF. In DNA, the CDR3 is TGTGCCAGCAGGGGAACAGGGAACACTGAAGCTTTCTTT.

This clonotype was counted only a few times. This chain links TRBV20-1 with TRBJ1-1; D gene uncertain. This CDR3 region has 16 residues. V lost 6 bases, J lost 0 bases, and 20 bases lay in between. Looked up from germline, CDR1 is DFQATT and CDR2 is SNEGSKA (reference sequence). CDR3 DNA sequence: TGCAGTGCAGCCGTCCATGTTGACTTCATGAACACTGAAGCTTTCTTT. Translating it yields CSAAVHVDFMNTEAFF.

This clonotype appeared a few times. This rearrangement joins TRBV4-1 to TRBJ1-6, with D unclear. The CDR3 is 17 amino acids. Germline loops: CDR1 MGHRA, CDR2 YSYEKL. The V end was cut by 1 base, the J end by 5 bases, with 15 bases between. CDR3 region: CASSQVDMGFHNSPLHF. Written as DNA, the CDR3 is TGCGCCAGCAGCCAAGTCGACATGGGGTTTCATAATTCACCCCTCCACTTT.

This clonotype has at least ten counts. This chain joins TRBV18 and TRBJ1-1; D is undetermined. The CDR3 is made up of 15 amino acids. Germline CDR1 is KGHSH and CDR2 is LQKENI. V was clipped by 2 bases and J by 1 base, with 11 bases between them. In nucleotides, the CDR3 is TGTGCCAGCTCACCAAGTCTCGTGACGAACACTGAAGCTTTCTTT. Protein product: CASSPSLVTNTEAFF.

The chain recombines TRBV9 with TRBJ1-2; no firm D call. V lost 0 bases and J lost 7, with 4 bases in between. Germline CDR1 and CDR2: SGDLS and YYNGEE. This CDR3 is built from 11 residues. As DNA, the CDR3 is TGTGCCAGCAGCGTAGGCCTTGGCTACACCTTC. It is translated as CASSVGLGYTF. Using reference TRBV9 and TRBJ1-2 for the parts outside the CDR3, the full variable domain is DSGVTQTPKHLITATGQRVTLRCSPRSGDLSVYWYQQSLDQGLQFLIQYYNGEERAKGNILERFSAQQFPDLHSELNLSSLELGDSALYFCASSVGLGYTFGSGTRLTVV.

This clonotype has a count of ten or more. The CDR3 DNA is TGCGCCAGCAGCTGGATCTCAACCCAAGAGACCCAGTACTTC. It yields the protein CASSWISTQETQYF. The gene calls are TRBV5-1 and TRBJ2-5; D is ambiguous. Germline assignment: CDR1 SGHRS and CDR2 YFSETQ. The CDR3 loop spans 14 amino acids. Deletions cut 3 bases from V and 1 base from J, with 10 bases between.

This clonotype was detected many times. The chain carries TRBV7-8 and TRBJ1-5; tentatively, D is TRBD1 (6 bases). V was cut by 5 bases and J by 4 bases, with 15 bases left in between. CDR1 is SGHVS, CDR2 FQNEAQ, per germline. CDR3 size: 15 residues. Here the CDR3 DNA reads TGTGCCAGCAGCAGGCGGGGGGCGAGGAATCAGCCCCAGCATTTT. Its translation: CASSRRGARNQPQHF.

This clonotype has at least ten counts. The V gene is TRBV7-8, the J gene TRBJ1-5, with D possibly being TRBD1 (5 bases). V shed 6 bases and J shed 6 bases, with 15 bases lying between them. The germline V gene encodes CDR1 SGHVS and CDR2 FQNEAQ. The CDR3 length is 14 residues. This chain's CDR3 is CASRTTGSGQPQHF. CDR3 nucleotide sequence: TGTGCCAGCAGAACCACAGGTTCGGGTCAGCCCCAGCATTTT.

This clonotype was seen ten or more times. V is TRBV29-1 and J is TRBJ2-3; possible D gene TRBD2, 5 bases. Germline V gene sequence: CDR1 SQVTM, CDR2 ANQGSEA. V lost 5 bases and J lost 5, with 14 bases in between. The CDR3 contains 13 residues. This CDR3 reads CSVKGVLGDTQYF. CDR3 in DNA: TGCAGCGTTAAGGGAGTGTTAGGAGATACGCAGTATTTT.

This clonotype was observed a handful of times. The V and J genes are TRBV19 and TRBJ1-5; D unresolved. The germline V gene encodes CDR1 LNHDA and CDR2 SQIVND (reference sequence). Trimming took off 2 bases at V and 2 bases at J, with 7 bases between the two ends. The CDR3 totals 14 residues. The CDR3 spells CASSISGGNQPQHF. CDR3 coding DNA: TGTGCCAGTAGTATAAGTGGTGGCAATCAGCCCCAGCATTTT.